The 28 T cell receptor beta chains below were found in one sample sequenced in a study of OX40 agonist ivuxolimab in advanced cancers. Sequencing was performed with immunoSEQ multiplex PCR; in TCRdb, only in-frame clones are kept and a portion is missing. The table lists around 15,000 clones, approximately 80% of them singletons. The sample in question was CD4+ or CD8+ T cells sorted from blood, obtained in a trial of the OX40 agonist ivuxolimab. The receptors were gathered from an adult with an advanced solid tumor such as melanoma, head and neck, liver or kidney cancer.

This chain links TRBV6-5 with TRBJ1-2, with 7 bases aligning to TRBD1. Germline V gene data show CDR1 as MNHEY and CDR2 as SVGAGI. J was trimmed by 8 bases and V by 6 bases; bases with no gene match: 9. This CDR3 has 13 amino acids. DNA for the CDR3: TGTGCCAGCAGACCAGACAGGGCGGGCGGCTACACCTTC. Translating it yields CASRPDRAGGYTF.

The chain combines TRBV19 with TRBJ2-1; TRBD1 agrees at 8 bases. The CDR3 covers 17 residues. Losses at the gene ends were 6 bases for V and 0 bases for J; bases not matched to a gene: 10. In germline, CDR1 is LNHDA, CDR2 SQIVND (reference sequence). For the CDR3, the DNA is TGTGCCAGTAGACATGGGACAGGCGAAGCCTCCTACAATGAGCAGTTCTTC. It specifies CASRHGTGEASYNEQFF.

The V and J genes are TRBV7-2 and TRBJ1-1; no clear D gene. V was pared by 5 bases and J by 7 bases, with 14 bases between. Germline V gene data show CDR1 as SGHTA and CDR2 as FQGNSA. This CDR3 is 13 amino acids long. CDR3 residues: CASSVGSGGEAFF. CDR3 DNA sequence: TGTGCCAGCAGCGTAGGGTCAGGCGGTGAAGCTTTCTTT.

V gene TRBV6-1 combines with J gene TRBJ2-1; 12 positions agree with TRBD2. The germline CDR1 and CDR2 sequences are MNHNS and SASEGT. The V gene end was trimmed by 2 bases and the J gene end by 8 bases; junction bases not matched to a gene: 10. The CDR3 extends over 17 amino acids. The CDR3 DNA follows: TGTGCCAGCAGTGAATCAAGTCCTAGCGGGGGGGCCTATGAGCAGTTCTTC. It encodes CASSESSPSGGAYEQFF.

This clone came up a few times. V is TRBV27 and J is TRBJ2-5, with D tentatively TRBD2 (5 bases). Germline CDR1 MNHEY, CDR2 SMNVEV (reference sequence). The CDR3 extends over 12 amino acids. V was trimmed by 5 bases and J by 6 bases, leaving 10 bases between them. The DNA for the CDR3 is TGTGCCAGCAGTGACACTAGTCAGACCCAGTACTTC. Protein: CASSDTSQTQYF.

The rearrangement uses TRBV5-8 and TRBJ2-2; TRBD2 matches 8 bases. With 4 bases clipped from V and 4 bases from J, the junction kept 6 bases outside the gene matches. The CDR3 has 15 residues. The germline V gene encodes CDR1 SGHTS and CDR2 YDEGEE. As DNA, the CDR3 is TGTGCCAGCAGCAAAGGACTAGCTCGCACCGGGGAGCTGTTTTTT. It encodes CASSKGLARTGELFF.

The V gene is TRBV5-1, the J gene TRBJ1-1; D is undetermined. Germline V CDR1 and CDR2: SGHRS, YFSETQ. The CDR3 totals 12 residues. The V and J ends lost 0 bases and 6 bases respectively, with 6 bases between them. CDR3 bases: TGCGCCAGCAGCTTGGAAGGAGCTGAAGCTTTCTTT. This sequence encodes CASSLEGAEAFF.

This clone appeared a single time. V and J are TRBV5-1 and TRBJ1-2; TRBD1 matches at 11 bases. CDR3 length: 15 amino acids. The V gene end was trimmed by 3 bases and the J gene end by 2 bases; junction bases not matched to a gene: 3. Germline CDR1 SGHRS, CDR2 YFSETQ. The CDR3 sequence: CASSWGQGVNYGYTF. CDR3 DNA: TGCGCCAGCAGCTGGGGACAGGGGGTGAACTATGGCTACACCTTC.

This chain uses TRBV25-1 with TRBJ1-2; 8 bases map to TRBD1. V lost 6 bases and J lost 10; bases outside the gene matches: 4. CDR3 size: 11 residues. Germline CDR1 MGHDK, CDR2 SYGVNS. In nucleotides, the CDR3 is TGTGCCAGCAGCCAGACAGGGGTCTACACCTTC. Residues: CASSQTGVYTF.

The genes are TRBV7-9 and TRBJ1-3, with TRBD1 as a possible D gene (5 bases). This CDR3 has 15 residues. CDR1 is SEHNR and CDR2 is FQNEAQ in the germline V gene (reference sequence). V shed 3 bases and J shed 4 bases, with 13 bases lying between them. CDR3 sequence reads: CASSFGAMWGNTIYF. CDR3 coding DNA: TGTGCCAGCAGCTTTGGGGCTATGTGGGGAAACACCATATATTTT. The full variable domain, in which reference TRBV7-9 and TRBJ1-3 provide the parts outside the CDR3, is DTGVSQNPRHKITKRGQNVTFRCDPISEHNRLYWYRQTLGQGPEFLTYFQNEAQLEKSRLLSDRFSAERPKGSFSTLEIQRTEQGDSAMYLCASSFGAMWGNTIYFGEGSWLTVV.

This clone was observed once. The chain has TRBV6-1 and TRBJ2-7, with a possible D match to TRBD1 (5 bases). The CDR3 runs to 12 residues. Trimming stripped 6 bases from V and 3 bases from J, with 9 bases between. The germline V gene has CDR1 MNHNS and CDR2 SASEGT. The CDR3 protein is CASSSDSYEQYF. CDR3 nucleotides: TGTGCCAGCAGCTCAGACAGCTACGAGCAGTACTTC.

The CDR3 DNA reads TGTGCCAGCAGTGATTCCCCAGGACCCTACAATGAGCAGTTCTTC. It yields the protein CASSDSPGPYNEQFF. The rearrangement links TRBV6-4 to TRBJ2-1; D call uncertain. Germline assignment: CDR1 MRHNA and CDR2 SNTAGT. CDR3 size: 15 residues. The V and J ends lost 3 bases and 2 bases respectively, with 11 bases between them.

The chain joins TRBV4-3 to TRBJ2-7; D remains ambiguous. This CDR3 region has 13 residues. V was shortened by 3 bases and J by 7 bases, with 13 bases between the two germline ends. Germline V CDR1 and CDR2: LGHNA, YSLEER. The CDR3 DNA reads as TGCGCCAGCAGCCACGGCACAAGTGGGGAGCAGTACTTC. This encodes CASSHGTSGEQYF.

This clone was recorded once. The chain carries TRBV11-3 and TRBJ2-1, with D maybe TRBD2 (5 bases). The germline V and J ends were trimmed by 4 bases and 3 bases, with 13 bases remaining between them. The CDR3 contains 15 residues. The V gene's germline CDR1 is SGHNT and CDR2 YENEEA. In nucleotides, the CDR3 is TGTGCCAGCAGCTGGGAACTCGCGGGCTACAATGAGCAGTTCTTC. Its protein is CASSWELAGYNEQFF.

This rearrangement joins TRBV5-4 to TRBJ1-1; possibly TRBD1 for D (5 bases). The germline V gene encodes CDR1 SGHNT and CDR2 YYREEE (reference sequence). CDR3 length equals 14 residues. The germline V and J ends were trimmed by 5 bases and 4 bases, with 15 bases remaining between them. The CDR3 sequence is CASRYGAGGTEAFF. In DNA, the CDR3 is TGTGCCAGCAGGTACGGGGCGGGCGGCACTGAAGCTTTCTTT.

This sequence joins TRBV6-5 and TRBJ1-5, with D possibly being TRBD1 (5 bases). This CDR3 has 14 amino acids. The germline V gene has CDR1 MNHEY and CDR2 SVGAGI. With 7 bases removed from V and 4 bases from J, the gap between germline ends came to 14 bases. CDR3 bases: TGTGCCAGCACCCGCGGGGGACCAAATCAGCCCCAGCATTTT. This encodes CASTRGGPNQPQHF.

The genes are TRBV5-6 and TRBJ2-1; 9 bases match TRBD2. The CDR3 has 14 amino acids. With 4 bases clipped from V and 7 bases from J, the junction kept 6 bases outside the gene matches. Germline CDR1 is SGHDT and CDR2 is YYEEEE. The CDR3 nucleotides are TGTGCCAGCAGCCCAGCGGGGGGCCCTAATGAGCAGTTCTTC. This codes for CASSPAGGPNEQFF.

V and J are TRBV7-2 and TRBJ2-5; 13 nucleotides align to TRBD2. This CDR3 is 15 amino acids long. Trimming at V came to 5 bases and at J to 4 bases, leaving 4 bases not matched to a gene. The germline V gene has CDR1 SGHTA and CDR2 FQGNSA. The CDR3 nucleotides are TGTGCCAGCAGCACCTGGACTAGCGGGAGAGAGACCCAGTACTTC. It translates to CASSTWTSGRETQYF.

The gene calls are TRBV9 and TRBJ2-4; D might be TRBD2 (6 bases). Germline V gene sequence: CDR1 SGDLS, CDR2 YYNGEE. V was shortened by 4 bases and J by 3 bases, with 17 bases between the two germline ends. This CDR3 has 16 residues. The CDR3 DNA follows: TGTGCCAGCAGCCCCGTGGCGGGGAAAGACAAAAACATTCAGTACTTC. Translated: CASSPVAGKDKNIQYF.

This chain links TRBV6-1 with TRBJ1-2, with D tentatively TRBD1 (5 bases). Trimming shortened V by 3 bases and J by 4 bases, and 12 bases separated the two germline ends. The CDR3 length is 14 residues. Germline values: CDR1 MNHNS, CDR2 SASEGT. The DNA for the CDR3 is TGTGCCAGCAGTGATAGAGGGGTAGGCTATGGCTACACCTTC. Its translation is CASSDRGVGYGYTF.

The chain employs TRBV4-3 and TRBJ1-1, with D tentatively TRBD1 (5 bases). The germline CDR1 and CDR2 sequences are LGHNA and YSLEER. The ends were cut back, 1 base at V and 8 bases at J, with 20 bases in the middle. CDR3 size: 16 residues. The CDR3 sequence: CASSQVLGTPAGEAFF. The CDR3 DNA follows: TGCGCCAGCAGCCAAGTACTCGGGACGCCCGCCGGGGAAGCTTTCTTT.

The chain couples TRBV6-1 to TRBJ1-2; no definite D call. This CDR3 has 13 amino acids. The V gene's germline CDR1 is MNHNS and CDR2 SASEGT. Trimming cost V 7 bases and J 2 bases, with 11 bases left between them. The CDR3 region is CASNFRENYGYTF. The CDR3 nucleotides read TGTGCCAGCAATTTCCGGGAAAACTATGGCTACACCTTC.

The rearrangement uses TRBV27 and TRBJ2-2; 9 nucleotides line up with TRBD1. Trimming removed 2 bases from V and 5 bases from J; junction bases left unmatched: 6. In germline, CDR1 is MNHEY, CDR2 SMNVEV (reference sequence). The CDR3 spans 16 residues. For the CDR3, the DNA is TGTGCCAGCAGTTTACCAGGGACAGGGCAAACCGGGGAGCTGTTTTTT. Amino acid sequence: CASSLPGTGQTGELFF.

This chain joins TRBV7-9 and TRBJ2-7; 8 nucleotides agree with TRBD1. The germline CDR1 and CDR2 sequences are SEHNR and FQNEAQ (reference sequence). The V gene end was trimmed by 2 bases and the J gene end by 2 bases; junction bases not matched to a gene: 2. This CDR3 comprises 14 residues. The CDR3 coding sequence is TGTGCCAGCAGCTTAACGGGACAGGCCTACGAGCAGTACTTC. Protein: CASSLTGQAYEQYF.

In DNA form, the CDR3 reads TGTGCCAGCAGTCCCGGACGGTCCTATGGCTACACCTTC. Protein sequence: CASSPGRSYGYTF. The chain is built from TRBV6-5 and TRBJ1-2; no definite D call. CDR1 is MNHEY, CDR2 SVGAGI, per germline. The CDR3 sequence is 13 residues long. Deletions cut 5 bases from V and 4 bases from J, with 11 bases between.

This clone occurred a few times. The identical CDR3 is also encoded by other nucleotide sequences in the sample. The chain is built from TRBV19 and TRBJ1-5; D not certain. Germline CDR1 is LNHDA and CDR2 is SQIVND (reference sequence). Trimming removed 9 bases from V and 0 bases from J, with 15 bases in between. The CDR3 is 15 amino acids. The CDR3 DNA sequence: TGTGCCAGCCTTATCCGGCTAGATAGCAATCAGCCCCAGCATTTT. Translation: CASLIRLDSNQPQHF.

V gene TRBV7-6 combines with J gene TRBJ1-1; D is ambiguous. The CDR3 sequence is 16 residues long. Trimming removed 1 base from V and 3 bases from J, with 15 bases in between. Germline V CDR1 and CDR2: SGHVS, FNYEAQ. The CDR3 nucleotides read TGTGCCAGCAGCTTAGGGGAGGGAGGGCGGTACACTGAAGCTTTCTTT. It codes for CASSLGEGGRYTEAFF.

This clone was seen just once. The chain combines TRBV7-6 with TRBJ2-7; a possible D gene is TRBD2 (6 bases). This CDR3 is 15 amino acids long. Trimming pared 5 bases from V and 2 bases from J, leaving 16 bases between. The V gene's germline CDR1 is SGHVS and CDR2 FNYEAQ. The CDR3 nucleotides are TGTGCCAGCAGCGGGGGAAGGCGGGGTGCCTACGAGCAGTACTTC. Amino acid sequence: CASSGGRRGAYEQYF.